Shown below are 17 T cell receptor beta chains from a single sample sequenced in a study of blood T cell repertoires in COVID-19. Sequencing used immunoSEQ multiplex PCR; TCRdb keeps in-frame clones, though not all of them. The table includes 200,000 or so clones, more than 75% detected once. Sequencing input: peripheral blood. All receptors derive from a man aged 35-49 years with active or convalescent COVID-19.

The CDR3 coding sequence is TGCAGCGTTGAGGGGGGGACAGGGCCCGCCTACGAGCAGTACTTC. Its translation: CSVEGGTGPAYEQYF. The genes are TRBV29-1 and TRBJ2-7; 9 positions match TRBD1. J lost 2 bases, V lost 3 bases, and 8 bases had no gene match. The CDR3 runs 15 residues. The germline V gene has CDR1 SQVTM and CDR2 ANQGSEA.

This rearrangement joins TRBV29-1 to TRBJ2-3; the D gene is possibly TRBD2 (6 bases). Germline CDR1 and CDR2: SQVTM and ANQGSEA. The ends were cut back, 7 bases at V and 6 bases at J, with 11 bases in the middle. The CDR3 has 11 amino acids. The chain's CDR3 is CSARLVDTQYF. Written as DNA, the CDR3 is TGCAGCGCCCGACTAGTGGATACGCAGTATTTT.

The CDR3 coding sequence is TGCGCCAGCCGTGAGGGTGAGAATTCACCCCTCCACTTT. This gives the protein CASREGENSPLHF. V is TRBV5-1 and J is TRBJ1-6; the D is unclear. The CDR3 is made up of 13 amino acids. Trimming left V 7 bases short and J 7 bases short, with 12 bases between. Germline CDR1 SGHRS, CDR2 YFSETQ. Using reference TRBV5-1 and TRBJ1-6 for the parts outside the CDR3, the full variable domain is KAGVTQTPRYLIKTRGQQVTLSCSPISGHRSVSWYQQTPGQGLQFLFEYFSETQRNKGNFPGRFSGRQFSNSRSEMNVSTLELGDSALYLCASREGENSPLHFGNGTRLTVT.

The chain carries TRBV6-1 and TRBJ1-2; the D gene is possibly TRBD1 (5 bases). V lost 2 bases, J lost 8 bases, and 15 bases lay in between. Germline V gives CDR1 MNHNS, CDR2 SASEGT. The CDR3 has 14 residues. DNA for the CDR3: TGTGCCAGCAGTGAATTAGGCCAGGGCGAGGGCTACACCTTC. Its translation is CASSELGQGEGYTF.

The chain employs TRBV18 and TRBJ2-4; D perhaps matches TRBD1 (6 bases). CDR1 and CDR2 (germline): KGHSH, LQKENI. The CDR3 is made up of 15 amino acids. V lost 4 bases to trimming and J lost 5 bases, with 15 bases between them. CDR3 DNA: TGTGCCAGCTCACGTCTCGGGACAACCCAAAACATTCAGTACTTC. Encoded protein: CASSRLGTTQNIQYF.

The V and J genes are TRBV12-3 or TRBV12-4 and TRBJ1-2; possible D gene TRBD1, 5 bases. V was trimmed by 3 bases and J by 8 bases, leaving 13 bases between them. There are 13 residues in the CDR3. The CDR3 spells CASSFGQGEGYTF. CDR3 nucleotides: TGTGCCAGCAGTTTCGGCCAGGGCGAAGGCTACACCTTC.

This chain joins TRBV30 and TRBJ1-2, with TRBD1 as a possible D gene (5 bases). Per the germline V gene, CDR1 is GTSNPN and CDR2 is SVGIG (reference sequence). The V end was cut by 3 bases, the J end by 5 bases, with 13 bases between. The CDR3 is 13 amino acids. CDR3 in DNA: TGTGCCTGGAGGCTCGACAGAGCTTATGGCTACACCTTC. It is translated as CAWRLDRAYGYTF.

The chain carries TRBV19 and TRBJ1-5; D is ambiguous. The CDR3 spans 13 residues. Germline V gene lookup returns CDR1 LNHDA and CDR2 SQIVND (reference sequence). The V end lost 0 bases, the J end lost 5 bases, and 5 bases lay between the germline ends. CDR3 sequence: CASSIDLDQPQHF. The CDR3 DNA reads TGTGCCAGTAGTATAGATCTCGATCAGCCCCAGCATTTT.

Here the CDR3 DNA reads TGTGCCAGTAGTATTGCGGGGAGCAATGAGCAGTTCTTC. It codes for CASSIAGSNEQFF. The V and J genes are TRBV19 and TRBJ2-1; D is possibly TRBD2 (6 bases). V was cut by 3 bases and J by 6 bases, with 9 bases left in between. Germline V gene data show CDR1 as LNHDA and CDR2 as SQIVND (reference sequence). CDR3 length: 13 residues.

The chain links TRBV5-1 to TRBJ1-1; D ambiguous. CDR3 size: 14 residues. The germline V and J ends were trimmed by 2 bases and 2 bases, with 10 bases remaining between them. Germline loops: CDR1 SGHRS, CDR2 YFSETQ. CDR3 sequence (DNA): TGCGCCAGCAGCTTTAGGGAGGCTAACACTGAAGCTTTCTTT. It is translated as CASSFREANTEAFF.

The chain combines TRBV7-9 with TRBJ2-1; a weak D match, TRBD2 (6 bases). In germline, CDR1 is SEHNR, CDR2 FQNEAQ (reference sequence). CDR3 size: 18 residues. Trimming took 4 bases from V and 5 from J, leaving 24 bases between them. The CDR3 sequence is CASSSNPSRGKRDNEQFF. The CDR3 DNA is TGTGCCAGCAGCTCAAACCCCTCGCGGGGAAAGCGGGACAATGAGCAGTTCTTC.

This clone turned up a few times. The rearrangement uses TRBV7-8 and TRBJ1-5, with D unresolved. V lost 1 base and J lost 7, with 8 bases in between. The germline V gene has CDR1 SGHVS and CDR2 FQNEAQ. The CDR3 is 13 amino acids. CDR3 coding DNA: TGTGCCAGCAGCTTAGACGGTGAACAGCCCCAGCATTTT. Translated, it gives CASSLDGEQPQHF.

The chain joins TRBV28 to TRBJ2-7; 9 bases agree with TRBD2. The V gene's germline CDR1 is MDHEN and CDR2 SYDVKM. There are 16 residues in the CDR3. J was trimmed by 1 base and V by 3 bases; bases with no gene match: 7. CDR3: CASSFPTSGPSYEQYF. In DNA form, the CDR3 reads TGTGCCAGCAGTTTCCCTACTAGCGGGCCTTCCTACGAGCAGTACTTC.

The chain couples TRBV30 to TRBJ2-1, with D possibly matching TRBD2 (6 bases). CDR3 length: 15 residues. The V end was cut by 1 base, the J end by 1 base, with 11 bases between. Germline V gene data show CDR1 as GTSNPN and CDR2 as SVGIG (reference sequence). This CDR3 reads CAWSEGRGSYNEQFF. In nucleotides, the CDR3 is TGTGCCTGGAGTGAGGGGCGGGGATCCTACAATGAGCAGTTCTTC.

This chain links TRBV7-9 with TRBJ1-5, with 9 bases that match TRBD1. The V gene's germline CDR1 is SEHNR and CDR2 FQNEAQ (reference sequence). The CDR3 sequence is 15 residues long. V dropped 4 bases and J dropped 6; count of bases not matched to a gene: 7. CDR3 nucleotide sequence: TGTGCCAGCAGCTCGACGGACAGGGGTGGTCAGCCCCAGCATTTT. Residues: CASSSTDRGGQPQHF.

The rearrangement links TRBV27 to TRBJ1-3; D is ambiguous. The CDR3 loop spans 14 amino acids. Germline V CDR1 and CDR2: MNHEY, SMNVEV (reference sequence). V lost 3 bases and J 0 bases, leaving 6 bases between the germline ends. CDR3 loop: CASSFRSSGNTIYF. The CDR3 DNA follows: TGTGCCAGCAGTTTTCGGAGCTCTGGAAACACCATATATTTT.

The V call is TRBV4-2, the J call TRBJ2-7; D is perhaps TRBD2 (6 bases). The V gene's germline CDR1 is LGHNA and CDR2 YNFKEQ. V was cut by 1 base and J by 4 bases, with 11 bases left in between. The CDR3 spans 14 residues. Here the CDR3 reads CASSQVAEGYEQYF. The CDR3 bases are TGTGCCAGCAGCCAAGTGGCGGAGGGGTACGAGCAGTACTTC.